This T cell receptor beta chain was captured in a study of T cells in Graves' hyperthyroidism and ophthalmopathy. In the study overall: Peripheral blood was obtained at initial diagnosis, preceding any treatment.

Using RNA transcripts as the source, TCR beta CDR3 regions were amplified. HTBI primers were used for first-round RT-PCR of the TCR CDR3. A single record per CDR3 protein comes from TCRdb applying MiXCR to the multiplex PCR reads. The table records around 100,000 distinct CDR3 sequences, 47% of them present only once. With respect to this clonotype: Its antigen is undetermined. This CDR3 is missing its conserved last phenylalanine or tryptophan, likely due to a read error.

Patients aged 18 to 65 had newly diagnosed hyperthyroidism that had lasted under 2 months. Whole-study results and caveats: Most clonotypes expanded in the thyroid (above 0.001) were also present in blood.

The TCR comes from a man aged 40-49 years with Graves' hyperthyroidism. Sequenced material: blood.

The CDR3 sequence is CGARGVWDASTDTQYV. In nucleotides, the CDR3 is TGCGGTGCTAGAGGTGTTTGGGACGCAAGCACAGATACGCAGTATGTT. The rearrangement uses TRBV20-1 and TRBJ2-3; either TRBD1 or TRBD2 may fit D (5 bases each). This CDR3 is built from 16 residues. Germline CDR1 and CDR2: DFQATT and SNEGSKA (reference sequence).